This TCR beta chain was sequenced for a study of CD8 T cells in Susac syndrome (dated by TCRdb to the late 2010s). Notes on the research overall: Of the Susac syndrome patients who were sequenced, roughly 6 had clinically active disease and roughly eight were in clinical remission. At blood withdrawal, Susac syndrome patients were therapy-naive, treated with corticosteroids (with IVIg additionally given to some), or treated with IVIg alone. Repertoire sequencing was used to test whether CD8+ T cell activation and differentiation in Susac syndrome was antigen driven. Overall results and qualifications from the work: The number of individuals in the TCR sequencing and HLA analysis was recognized as being relatively small. No clonal expansion was detected in the CD4+ T cell repertoire of Susac syndrome patients.

RNA was extracted using the RNeasy kit, and about 0.45 to 1 microgram was reverse transcribed with random hexamers. The immunoSEQ multiplex PCR assay, which covers 54 Vbeta and 13 Jbeta segments, was used to amplify TCR beta CDR3 regions. PCR amplification bias was corrected by using a synthetic template baseline for primer optimization and computational correction. As for the authors' bioinformatics: Reads were assigned to V, D and J genes according to IMGT and analyzed in immunoSEQ Analyzer, with only productive sequences retained. Clonality was calculated as one minus the Shannon entropy normalized by log2 of the number of productive unique sequences. Public and private clones were assessed among the 100 most prevalent clones of each patient and control. A clone was defined as Susac-specific if it was absent from the healthy and MS cohorts, from about 1,100 published viral clones and from other ImmuneACCESS disease sequences. TCRdb passed the public sequencing reads through fastp at Q25 and MiXCR, retaining productive beta sequences. Under each unique CDR3 protein, matching rows form one entry showing the most common genes and DNA. The V and J calls shown here were made by TCRdb, not taken from the authors' results. The sample table records some 150,000 distinct CDR3 sequences; 85% to 95% of these occur just once. In total, the top ten clones hold 0.14% of the sample.

Trimmed from V: 5 bases; trimmed from J: 5 bases; junction bases lacking a gene match: 4. The CDR3 starts with the cysteine, ends with the phenylalanine, and has 15 residues. The entry retains the CDR3 DNA only, 45 bases that are in frame from base 1. From a lookup of the germline V gene, CDR1 and CDR2 are SGHVS and FNYEAQ. Peripheral blood CD8+ and CD4+ T cells from healthy donors, Susac syndrome patients and multiple sclerosis patients were profiled by high-throughput TCR beta sequencing. Susac syndrome patients met recently defined diagnostic criteria for definite or probable disease. Bulk CD8+ and CD4+ T cells were purified by magnetic negative isolation, whereas CD8+ TEMRA cells were enriched by FACS. Blood was collected in EDTA tubes and processed within 24 hours, with PBMCs isolated through density gradient centrifugation. PBMCs intended for TCR sequencing were frozen in liquid nitrogen and were later thawed in a 37 degrees C water bath. The sorted or isolated CD4+, CD8+ and CD8+ TEMRA cells had a purity of 90% or higher.

To note about this clonotype: What antigen it recognizes has not been identified. Within one base of it there is no much larger clone, and no base qualities were kept.

This TCR derives from a human donor with Susac syndrome. Source material: CD4+ T cells from PBMCs. The V and J genes are TRBV7-6 and TRBJ1-6; 9 bases in between match TRBD1. The CDR3 protein is CASSAQGANNSPLHF. The nucleotide sequence is given as TGTGCCAGCAGCGCACAGGGGGCTAATAATTCACCCCTCCACTTT.